These 12 T cell receptor beta chains came from one sample sequenced in a study of OX40 agonist ivuxolimab in advanced cancers. Profiled with immunoSEQ multiplex PCR; TCRdb holds only in-frame clones, not every one. The table includes 40,000 or so clones, more than 80% detected once. The sequenced sample was CD4+ or CD8+ T cells sorted from blood, obtained in a trial of the OX40 agonist ivuxolimab. These receptors all come from an adult with an advanced solid tumor such as melanoma, head and neck, liver or kidney cancer.

The sample holds a few counts of this clone. The V call is TRBV7-2, the J call TRBJ1-1, with 7 bases identical to TRBD1. This CDR3 is 14 amino acids long. Germline V gene sequence: CDR1 SGHTA, CDR2 FQGNSA. V gave up 1 base and J gave up 1 base; unmatched junction bases: 0. The CDR3 DNA reads as TGTGCCAGCAGCTTAGACAGGGGGAACACTGAAGCTTTCTTT. Translation: CASSLDRGNTEAFF.

The CDR3 is CAWSLREKLFF. CDR3 nucleotide sequence: TGTGCCTGGAGCCTGCGGGAAAAACTGTTTTTT. V and J are TRBV30 and TRBJ1-4; no reliable D call. The CDR3 loop spans 11 amino acids. Trimming shortened V by 3 bases and J by 8 bases, and 7 bases separated the two germline ends. CDR1 is GTSNPN and CDR2 is SVGIG in the germline V gene (reference sequence).

The CDR3 here is CASKLGTGGTGELFF. The CDR3 DNA reads TGTGCCAGTAAGCTCGGGACAGGGGGAACCGGGGAGCTGTTTTTT. The chain uses TRBV19 and TRBJ2-2, with 11 bases lining up with TRBD1. The V gene end was trimmed by 7 bases and the J gene end by 5 bases; junction bases not matched to a gene: 6. Germline V gene data show CDR1 as LNHDA and CDR2 as SQIVND (reference sequence). This CDR3 spans 15 amino acids.

The gene calls are TRBV11-3 and TRBJ1-3; D is ambiguous. V lost 3 bases, J lost 0 bases, and 9 bases lay in between. CDR1 is SGHNT and CDR2 is YENEEA in the germline V gene. This CDR3 comprises 15 residues. The CDR3: CASSFRGYSGNTIYF. CDR3 bases: TGTGCCAGCAGCTTTCGCGGATACTCTGGAAACACCATATATTTT.

This clone was detected a few times. The J gene is TRBJ2-7, the V gene TRBV4-2, with 7 bases identical to TRBD1. CDR1 is LGHNA, CDR2 YNFKEQ, per germline. With V trimmed by 5 bases and J by 0 bases, 4 bases remained unmatched. There are 14 residues in the CDR3. The CDR3 spells CASSIRDSSYEQYF. The CDR3 DNA reads TGTGCCAGCAGCATCCGGGACAGCTCCTACGAGCAGTACTTC.

V usage is TRBV27 and J usage is TRBJ2-1; 7 bases line up with TRBD1. The V gene end was trimmed by 5 bases and the J gene end by 3 bases; junction bases not matched to a gene: 4. There are 14 residues in the CDR3. Germline V gene data show CDR1 as MNHEY and CDR2 as SMNVEV (reference sequence). The CDR3 region has the DNA TGTGCCAGCAGTCAAAGGGACAGCTACAATGAGCAGTTCTTC. Translation gives CASSQRDSYNEQFF.

The J gene is TRBJ2-6, the V gene TRBV10-3, with TRBD1 matching over 10 bases. V lost 3 bases to trimming and J lost 3 bases; unmatched junction nucleotides: 5. CDR1 and CDR2 (germline): ENHRY, SYGVKD. This CDR3 contains 17 residues. CDR3 residues: CAISEETGGGGANVLTF. CDR3 sequence (DNA): TGTGCCATCAGTGAAGAGACAGGGGGCGGTGGGGCCAACGTCCTGACTTTC.

CDR3 sequence (DNA): TGCGCCAGCAGCCAAGAATGGCTCTACGAGCAGTACTTC. Translation: CASSQEWLYEQYF. The chain combines TRBV4-1 with TRBJ2-7; D is undetermined. V lost 0 bases to trimming and J lost 3 bases, with 6 bases between them. The length of the CDR3 is 13 residues. The germline V gene has CDR1 MGHRA and CDR2 YSYEKL.

The V and J genes are TRBV11-2 and TRBJ2-1; maybe TRBD1 (5 bases). Germline lookup yields CDR1 SGHAT and CDR2 FQNNGV. The CDR3 contains 15 residues. Trimming cost V 0 bases and J 6 bases, with 12 bases left between them. CDR3 sequence reads: CASSLEGVSGNEQFF. As DNA, the CDR3 is TGTGCCAGCAGCTTAGAAGGGGTGTCCGGCAATGAGCAGTTCTTC. Together with reference TRBV11-2 and TRBJ2-1, the CDR3 gives the full variable domain: EAGVAQSPRYKIIEKRQSVAFWCNPISGHATLYWYQQILGQGPKLLIQFQNNGVVDDSQLPKDRFSAERLKGVDSTLKIQPAKLEDSAVYLCASSLEGVSGNEQFFGPGTRLTVL.

The rearrangement uses TRBV11-2 and TRBJ2-3; D not resolved. CDR3 length equals 13 residues. Per the germline V gene, CDR1 is SGHAT and CDR2 is FQNNGV. The V end was cut by 3 bases, the J end by 4 bases, with 8 bases between. CDR3 DNA sequence: TGTGCCAGCAGCTTCGATGGCCCAGATACGCAGTATTTT. It encodes CASSFDGPDTQYF.

J is TRBJ2-1 and V is TRBV7-9; 9 bases map to TRBD2. From germline, CDR1 is SEHNR and CDR2 FQNEAQ (reference sequence). CDR3 length: 14 amino acids. The J segment lost 7 bases and the V segment lost 4 bases, leaving 5 bases of the junction unmatched. The CDR3 region has the DNA TGTGCCAGCAGCTCTTTTAGCGGGGGTAATGAGCAGTTCTTC. Translating gives CASSSFSGGNEQFF.

J is TRBJ1-1 and V is TRBV7-8, with TRBD1 identical over 7 bases. J lost 7 bases, V lost 5 bases, and 10 bases had no gene match. Germline V gene lookup returns CDR1 SGHVS and CDR2 FQNEAQ. The CDR3 spans 14 residues. In DNA, the CDR3 is TGTGCCAGCAGCATCAACAGGGGAATTAGTGAAGCTTTCTTT. Its protein product is CASSINRGISEAFF.